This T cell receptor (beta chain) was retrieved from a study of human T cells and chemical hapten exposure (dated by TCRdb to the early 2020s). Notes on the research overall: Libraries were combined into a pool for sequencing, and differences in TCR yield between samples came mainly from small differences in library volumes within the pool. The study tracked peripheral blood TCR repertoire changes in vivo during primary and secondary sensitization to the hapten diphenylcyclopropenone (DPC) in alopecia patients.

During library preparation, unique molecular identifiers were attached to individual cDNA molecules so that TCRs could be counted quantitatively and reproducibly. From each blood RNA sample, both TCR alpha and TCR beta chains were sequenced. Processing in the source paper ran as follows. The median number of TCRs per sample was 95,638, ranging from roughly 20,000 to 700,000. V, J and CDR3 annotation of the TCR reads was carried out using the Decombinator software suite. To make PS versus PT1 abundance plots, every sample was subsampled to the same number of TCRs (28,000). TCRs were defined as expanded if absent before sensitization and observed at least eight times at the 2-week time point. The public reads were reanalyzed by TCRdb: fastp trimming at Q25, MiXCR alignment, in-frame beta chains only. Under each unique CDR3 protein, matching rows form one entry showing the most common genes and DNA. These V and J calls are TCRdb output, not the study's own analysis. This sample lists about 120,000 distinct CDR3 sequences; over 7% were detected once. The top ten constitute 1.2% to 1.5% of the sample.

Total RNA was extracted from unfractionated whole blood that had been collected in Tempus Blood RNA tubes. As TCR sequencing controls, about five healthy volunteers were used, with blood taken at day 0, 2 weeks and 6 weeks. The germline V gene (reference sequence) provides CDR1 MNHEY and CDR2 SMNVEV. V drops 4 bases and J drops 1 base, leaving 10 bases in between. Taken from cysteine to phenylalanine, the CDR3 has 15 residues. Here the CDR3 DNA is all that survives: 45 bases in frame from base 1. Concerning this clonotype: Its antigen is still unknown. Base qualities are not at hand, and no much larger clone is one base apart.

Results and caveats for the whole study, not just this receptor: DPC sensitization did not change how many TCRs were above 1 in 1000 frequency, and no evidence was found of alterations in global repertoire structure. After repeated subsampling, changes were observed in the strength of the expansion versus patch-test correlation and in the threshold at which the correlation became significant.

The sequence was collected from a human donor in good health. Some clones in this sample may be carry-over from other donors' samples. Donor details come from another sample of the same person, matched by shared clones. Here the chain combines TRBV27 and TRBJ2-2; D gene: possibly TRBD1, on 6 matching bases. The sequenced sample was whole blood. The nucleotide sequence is TGTGCCAGCAGTTACGGGACATTGAACACCGGGGAGCTGTTTTTT. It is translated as CASSYGTLNTGELFF.